This T cell receptor beta chain appears in the sequencing data of a study of shared clonotypes between healthy human individuals (dated by TCRdb to 2020 to 2021). Describing the broader study: Three men and two women, aged 18 to 49 years, made up the cohort. Per donor, three plates each were used for CD4 naive and CD4 memory, two for CD8 naive, and one for CD8 memory. Blood TCR repertoires of a handful of healthy adults were deeply sequenced to estimate repertoire size and the extent of clonotype sharing between individuals. To increase sequencing depth and limit assay-specific biases, different laboratories used diverse techniques to prepare libraries and sequence TCR repertoires. Per donor, leukapheresis produced somewhere between about 0.85 and 9.5 billion PBMCs.

The research as a whole found: Compared with non-shared clonotypes, clonotypes shared by all four sorted-subset donors had higher generation probabilities. Pairwise subsampling led to the expectation that sequencing depth would affect the degree of clonotype sharing among donors. The small number of donors limited the genetic and exposure-history diversity represented. Naive subsets generally had larger estimated clonotype richness than memory subsets. Sharing across several donors was observed for around 5% of naive CD4, 3% to 3.5% of naive CD8, over 2% of memory CD4, and about 0.4% of memory CD8 clonotypes. Rarefaction of sorted-subset datasets indicated incomplete sequencing despite the large sequencing depth. Sampling was restricted to blood, and TCR repertoires in tissues likely differ from the TCR repertoires found in blood.

Concerning this clone itself: Its antigen specificity is not known. Base qualities are not provided; no much larger clone lies one nucleotide away.

Using the deep immunoSEQ assay, TCR CDR3 regions were amplified from genomic DNA by multiplex PCR. Extracted genomic DNA from each cell subset was distributed evenly across all wells of several immunoSEQ 96-well plates, and each plate was treated as a replicate. Each replicate PCR for sorted subsets received around 0.2 ug genomic DNA, equal to roughly 30,000 T cell genomes. Purified libraries were quantified with a Qubit 3.0 fluorometer, sized on a Bioanalyzer 2100, and re-quantified with the KAPA Library Quantification kit. Every immunoSEQ 96-well plate was sequenced on a dedicated single-read 150-cycle Illumina NextSeq 550 flow cell. The original pipeline was this. The immunoSEQ output contained only junctional sequences without quality scores, so filtering could not match that applied to full-length reads. To assign V/J genes and CDR3, sequences were annotated against IMGT germline references using PyIR, a Python wrapper for IgBLAST v1.9. Reads with weak V/J assignments (E-value above 1e-6), missing CDR3, stop codons, out-of-frame junctions, or ambiguous translated residues were removed. V3J clonotypes were defined as sequences sharing an identical inferred V gene, J gene, and CDR3 amino acid sequence. To compute the percentage overlap between repertoires, the number of shared unique clonotypes was divided by the size of the smaller repertoire. RTK rarefaction, the Chao1 estimator, and Recon v2.1 estimates of unobserved clonotypes were used to assess repertoire richness. Generation probabilities for all TCRbeta clonotypes obtained by the gDNA method from a handful of donors were computed using OLGA. This immuneACCESS table, as held by TCRdb, lists in-frame sequences with V and J called but not all clones. Of the missing ones, under half trace to an unresolved V gene in checked studies; the others have no known cause. V, J and clone size derive from that table, while D and trimming were established from the DNA sequence. This sample holds 950,000 to 1,100,000 clones; around 75% were observed only once. The top ten constitute about 1.5% of the sample.

Healthy HIV-negative adults with no recently reported acute infections or vaccinations were included as donors. Every donor was a Caucasian adult residing in Nashville, Tennessee, USA. CD4+ T cells were enriched through magnetic negative selection, after which naive cells were positively selected on CD45RA and the remaining negative fraction served as the memory subset. Blood was obtained by leukapheresis, after which PBMCs were separated by Ficoll-Histopaque density gradient centrifugation and cryopreserved in liquid nitrogen vapor phase. Analytical flow cytometry was used to check the purity and quantity of each magnetically sorted T cell population. Genomic DNA was isolated from every sorted fraction and measured by UV absorbance on a Nanodrop 2000c. V and J are truncated by 2 bases and 4 bases respectively, leaving an intervening sequence of 11 bases. From the cysteine up to the phenylalanine, the CDR3 has a length of 14 residues. The sequence is cut down to CDR3 DNA, 42 bases in frame from base 1. In the germline V gene, CDR1 corresponds to SGHTA and CDR2 to FQGNSA.

Recombination joined TRBV7-2 with TRBJ1-2; the D region possibly corresponds to TRBD1 (6 bases align). This receptor was obtained from a man aged 18 to 30 in good health. The sequenced sample consisted of memory CD4+ T cells sorted from blood. The cell subset or site label, as the study defines it: CD45RA-negative fraction. The DNA sequence is TGTGCCAGCAGCTTACCCGACAGGCCCTATGGCTACACCTTC. Its protein product is CASSLPDRPYGYTF.